What follows are 22 T cell receptor beta chains derived from one specimen sequenced in a study of T cell repertoires in cytomegalovirus infection. TCRdb used MiXCR to reprocess the reads, holding one entry per CDR3 protein. Of a few hundred thousand distinct CDR3 sequences detected, more than 40% appear once; the ten largest clones hold around 45%. These receptors' antigens are unknown. The source was cultured PBMCs, collected from culture after CMV antigen stimulation. The receptors originated from a human donor in good health (CMV status not recorded). Some clones in this sample may be carry-over from other donors' samples.

The CDR3 DNA reads as TGTGCCAGCGGACAGGCGGCCTACGAGCAGTACTTC. The encoded protein is CASGQAAYEQYF. This sequence joins TRBV2 and TRBJ2-7, with 7 bases lining up with TRBD1. After removal of 8 bases from V and 2 bases from J, the junction contained 3 bases not matched to a gene. The germline CDR1 and CDR2 sequences are SNHLY and FYNNEI. This CDR3 has 12 residues.

The chain employs TRBV7-8 and TRBJ1-1, with D perhaps TRBD1 (6 bases). There are 15 residues in the CDR3. The V gene lost 1 base and the J gene lost 6 bases, with 15 bases spanning the gap. Germline-derived CDR1 and CDR2 are SGHVS and FQNEAQ. CDR3 loop: CASSLVGDTVAEAFF. In DNA form, the CDR3 reads TGTGCCAGCAGCTTAGTAGGGGACACCGTTGCTGAAGCTTTCTTT.

This clonotype is a singleton in its sample. J is TRBJ1-1 and V is TRBV6-5; 7 bases line up with TRBD1. The junction had 13 bases not matched to a gene; V was cut back by 10 bases and J by 5 bases. The CDR3 contains 14 residues. Germline-derived CDR1 and CDR2 are MNHEY and SVGAGI. The CDR3 DNA reads as TGTGCCACCATCAATAACAGGGGTGGAACTGAAGCTTTCTTT. Its translation is CATINNRGGTEAFF.

There are a few counts of this clonotype. The V and J genes are TRBV10-3 and TRBJ1-2; TRBD1 matches at 7 bases. CDR3 length: 15 residues. V lost 7 bases to trimming and J lost 4 bases; unmatched junction nucleotides: 12. The germline gives CDR1 ENHRY, CDR2 SYGVKD. The CDR3 region is CAIKATLGQTYGYTF. In DNA form, the CDR3 reads TGTGCCATCAAAGCCACACTGGGACAGACCTATGGCTACACCTTC.

V is TRBV19 and J is TRBJ2-2; 7 bases line up with TRBD2. Germline V gene lookup returns CDR1 LNHDA and CDR2 SQIVND (reference sequence). J was trimmed by 10 bases and V by 5 bases; bases with no gene match: 13. This CDR3 is 15 amino acids long. The CDR3 here is CASSPERSGGPELFF. As DNA, the CDR3 is TGTGCCAGTAGTCCTGAGCGGTCGGGAGGACCGGAGCTGTTTTTT.

A single count supports this clonotype. The rearrangement joins TRBV11-3 to TRBJ2-5, with TRBD1 matching over 7 bases. J gave up 5 bases and V 5 bases, and 5 bases lay outside the gene matches. Germline values: CDR1 SGHNT, CDR2 YENEEA. This CDR3 contains 13 residues. The CDR3 DNA is TGTGCCAGCAGCCCCCGGGACAGTGAGACCCAGTACTTC. It is translated as CASSPRDSETQYF.

This clonotype has just a few counts. The chain uses TRBV4-1 and TRBJ2-1; 15 bases match TRBD2. Germline V gene sequence: CDR1 MGHRA, CDR2 YSYEKL. CDR3 length equals 15 residues. With 5 bases clipped from V and 7 bases from J, the junction kept 3 bases outside the gene matches. The CDR3: CASSIGLAGGNEQFF. For the CDR3, the DNA is TGCGCCAGCAGCATAGGACTAGCGGGGGGGAATGAGCAGTTCTTC.

This clonotype turned up a few times. This chain uses TRBV19 with TRBJ2-3, with 8 positions matching TRBD1. The germline gives CDR1 LNHDA, CDR2 SQIVND (reference sequence). Trimming took 1 base from V and 5 from J; bases not matched to a gene: 5. The CDR3 contains 15 residues. CDR3 DNA sequence: TGTGCCAGTAGTATAGGAGGACAGGGAGGAGATACGCAGTATTTT. Translated: CASSIGGQGGDTQYF.

The V call is TRBV19, the J call TRBJ1-5; a weak D match, TRBD1 (5 bases). CDR3 length: 17 residues. Looked up from germline, CDR1 is LNHDA and CDR2 is SQIVND (reference sequence). The V end lost 3 bases, the J end lost 0 bases, and 15 bases lay between the germline ends. CDR3 nucleotides: TGTGCCAGTAGTATTCCGGTCCCAGGGTATAGCAATCAGCCCCAGCATTTT. It translates to CASSIPVPGYSNQPQHF.

This clonotype showed up just a few times. The chain recombines TRBV6-2 or TRBV6-3 with TRBJ2-5, with TRBD1 matching 8 bases. CDR1 and CDR2 from the germline V gene are MNHEY and SVGEGT. This CDR3 is built from 15 residues. Trimming at V came to 2 bases and at J to 6 bases, leaving 8 bases not matched to a gene. The CDR3 DNA is TGTGCCAGCAGTTACGGGCTCAGGGGGCAGAAGACCCAGTACTTC. It codes for CASSYGLRGQKTQYF.

In DNA form, the CDR3 reads TGTGCCAGCAGTTACTCTAGTAACGGCAATCAGCCCCAGCATTTT. The encoded protein is CASSYSSNGNQPQHF. The V and J genes are TRBV6-5 and TRBJ1-5, with unresolved D. This CDR3 spans 15 amino acids. V was clipped by 0 bases and J by 2 bases, with 8 bases between them. Germline values: CDR1 MNHEY, CDR2 SVGAGI.

This clonotype showed up just a few times. The chain uses TRBV5-1 and TRBJ2-1, with D possibly TRBD2 on 7 matching bases. The CDR3 has 15 residues. With 3 bases removed from V and 1 base from J, the gap between germline ends came to 11 bases. From germline, CDR1 is SGHRS and CDR2 YFSETQ. The CDR3 spells CASSYGGQSYNEQFF. The CDR3 DNA reads TGCGCCAGCAGCTACGGGGGGCAATCCTACAATGAGCAGTTCTTC.

This clonotype has more than one count but fewer than ten. The chain recombines TRBV12-3 or TRBV12-4 with TRBJ1-5, with D perhaps matching TRBD1 (6 bases). V was shortened by 3 bases and J by 7 bases, with 16 bases between the two germline ends. The CDR3 is 15 residues long. The CDR3: CASSFIKGGDQPQHF. The CDR3 DNA reads TGTGCCAGCAGTTTTATTAAGGGGGGCGACCAGCCCCAGCATTTT.

The rearrangement links TRBV5-4 to TRBJ2-7, with 9 bases lining up with TRBD1. The CDR3 consists of 15 residues. Germline CDR1 SGHNT, CDR2 YYREEE (reference sequence). V dropped 4 bases and J dropped 0; count of bases not matched to a gene: 5. The CDR3 DNA reads as TGTGCCAGCAGCCAGGACAGGGGAAGCTCCTACGAGCAGTACTTC. Amino acid sequence: CASSQDRGSSYEQYF.

The chain combines TRBV7-2 with TRBJ2-2; D remains ambiguous. Germline CDR1 is SGHTA and CDR2 is FQGNSA. V was clipped by 5 bases and J by 7 bases, with 14 bases between them. This CDR3 region has 14 residues. The CDR3 coding sequence is TGTGCCAGCAGCCAAGGACCTAAAAACGGGGAGCTGTTTTTT. Translating it yields CASSQGPKNGELFF.

This chain uses TRBV6-1 with TRBJ1-2; maybe TRBD1 (6 bases). V lost 3 bases to trimming and J lost 3 bases, with 11 bases between them. Germline CDR1 is MNHNS and CDR2 is SASEGT. The CDR3 is 14 amino acids. This CDR3 is CASSETQGHYGYTF. For the CDR3, the DNA is TGTGCCAGCAGTGAGACTCAGGGGCACTATGGCTACACCTTC.

CDR3 bases: TGTGCCAGCAGTAAACAAACAGGGAACTATGGCTACACCTTC. Residues: CASSKQTGNYGYTF. V is TRBV2 and J is TRBJ1-2; a weak D match, TRBD1 (6 bases). Germline loops: CDR1 SNHLY, CDR2 FYNNEI. Trimming shortened V by 5 bases and J by 2 bases, and 12 bases separated the two germline ends. The CDR3 is 14 residues long.

The chain couples TRBV15 to TRBJ1-1, with D tentatively TRBD1 (6 bases). V shed 4 bases and J shed 4 bases, with 28 bases lying between them. Germline V lookup: CDR1 LNHNV, CDR2 YYDKDF (reference sequence). The CDR3 contains 19 residues. CDR3 sequence (DNA): TGTGCCACCAGCACAGCGGACTTGGACAGCTTCATAGCTGGCACTGAAGCTTTCTTT. Its protein is CATSTADLDSFIAGTEAFF.

The gene calls are TRBV12-3 or TRBV12-4 and TRBJ1-2, with D maybe TRBD1 (6 bases). Trimming removed 4 bases at V and 4 bases at J, with 16 bases between. CDR3 size: 15 residues. The chain's CDR3 is CASSSHKGGSYGYTF. The CDR3 DNA follows: TGTGCCAGCAGTTCCCACAAAGGGGGGAGCTATGGCTACACCTTC.

The J gene is TRBJ1-5, the V gene TRBV10-3; no clear D. Germline V gene sequence: CDR1 ENHRY, CDR2 SYGVKD. With 6 bases removed from V and 4 bases from J, the gap between germline ends came to 13 bases. The CDR3 is 14 amino acids. CDR3 region: CAIRGNLINQPQHF. CDR3 nucleotide sequence: TGTGCCATCAGGGGGAACTTAATAAATCAGCCCCAGCATTTT.

The chain couples TRBV7-2 to TRBJ2-3; a possible D gene is TRBD2 (6 bases). CDR1 and CDR2 from the germline V gene are SGHTA and FQGNSA. The CDR3 contains 14 residues. Trimming shortened V by 2 bases and J by 2 bases, and 8 bases separated the two germline ends. The CDR3 spells CASSLRGNTDTQYF. The CDR3, as DNA: TGTGCCAGCAGCTTACGGGGGAACACAGATACGCAGTATTTT.

This clonotype was seen repeatedly, ten times or more. V is TRBV7-2 and J is TRBJ1-1, with D hard to call. The CDR3 has 14 amino acids. Between the trimmed V and J ends, which lost 0 bases and 0 bases, there was a span of 5 bases. In germline, CDR1 is SGHTA, CDR2 FQGNSA. CDR3 region: CASSLALLNTEAFF. CDR3 nucleotide sequence: TGTGCCAGCAGCTTAGCTCTCTTGAACACTGAAGCTTTCTTT.